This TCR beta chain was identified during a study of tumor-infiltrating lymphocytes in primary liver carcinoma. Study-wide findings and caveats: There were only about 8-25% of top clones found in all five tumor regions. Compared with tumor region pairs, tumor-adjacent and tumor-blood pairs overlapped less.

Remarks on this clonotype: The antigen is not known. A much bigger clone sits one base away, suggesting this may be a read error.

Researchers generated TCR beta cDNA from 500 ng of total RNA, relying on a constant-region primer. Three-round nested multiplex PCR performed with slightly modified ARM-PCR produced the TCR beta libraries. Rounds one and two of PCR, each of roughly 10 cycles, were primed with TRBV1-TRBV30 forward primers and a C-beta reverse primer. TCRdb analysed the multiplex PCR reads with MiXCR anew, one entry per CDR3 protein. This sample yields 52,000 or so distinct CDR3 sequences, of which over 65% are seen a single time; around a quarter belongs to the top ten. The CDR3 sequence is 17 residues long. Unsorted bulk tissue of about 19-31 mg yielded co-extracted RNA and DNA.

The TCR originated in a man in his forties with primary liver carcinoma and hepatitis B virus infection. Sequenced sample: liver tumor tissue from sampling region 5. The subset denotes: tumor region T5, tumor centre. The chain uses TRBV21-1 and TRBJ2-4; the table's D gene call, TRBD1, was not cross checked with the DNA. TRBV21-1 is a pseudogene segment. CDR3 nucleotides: TGTGCCAGCAGCAAATCGACCAGGGGGCGCGACAGAAACATTCAGTACTTC. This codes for CASSKSTRGRDRNIQYF.